The rows below give T cell receptor beta chains drawn from one sample of a study of T cell repertoires in cytomegalovirus infection. TCRdb independently ran MiXCR on the reads; one entry per CDR3 protein. The sample includes roughly 500,000 distinct CDR3 sequences, 15% to 20% of them seen just once. The sequenced sample consisted of CD8+ T cells from PBMCs. These receptors were obtained from a human donor in good health (CMV status not recorded). Some clones in this sample may be carry-over from other donors' samples. The CDR3 runs from the conserved cysteine through the conserved F or W. A D gene is named only where the DNA matches it firmly. The size entry is marked missing in some rows and otherwise reads once, few, many or a size class.

NA	TRBV29-1	TRBD2	TRBJ2-5	CSVVLAGLQETQYF	TGCAGCGTTGTCTTAGCGGGACTTCAAGAGACCCAGTACTTC
many	TRBV12-3/TRBV12-4	TRBD1	TRBJ1-1	CASRYSGQAITEAFF	TGTGCCAGCAGGTACTCAGGACAGGCTATCACTGAAGCTTTCTTT
many	TRBV6-1	NA	TRBJ1-2	CASRSPPGYTF	TGTGCCAGCAGGTCCCCCCCTGGCTACACCTTC
many	TRBV7-8	NA	TRBJ2-7	CASSLQEGNEQYF	TGTGCCAGCAGCCTCCAGGAGGGGAACGAGCAGTACTTC
few	TRBV27	NA	TRBJ1-1	CASNSRGPLVRNTEAFF	TGTGCCAGCAATTCCCGGGGACCCCTCGTTAGGAACACTGAAGCTTTCTTT
many	TRBV25-1	NA	TRBJ1-1	CASSVWTANTEAFF	TGTGCCAGCAGTGTCTGGACGGCGAACACTGAAGCTTTCTTT
many	TRBV28	NA	TRBJ1-6	CASKGQNNSPLHF	TGTGCCAGCAAAGGACAGAATAATTCACCCCTCCACTTT
NA	TRBV4-1	TRBD1	TRBJ2-3	CASKGGLGDTDTQYF	TGTGCCAGCAAAGGGGGCCTGGGGGACACAGATACGCAGTATTTT
few	TRBV19	NA	TRBJ2-7	CASSIGSHRIYTYEQYF	TGTGCCAGTAGTATCGGGTCTCACAGGATCTACACCTACGAGCAGTACTTC
few	TRBV29-1	TRBD2	TRBJ2-1	CSVLGTSGRTYNEQFF	TGCAGCGTTCTAGGGACTAGCGGGAGGACCTACAATGAGCAGTTCTTC
NA	TRBV5-1	NA	TRBJ2-7	CASSLDGVAYEQYF	TGCGCCAGCAGCTTGGATGGGGTCGCCTACGAGCAGTACTTC
NA	TRBV6-1	NA	TRBJ2-1	CASSEDRYVQFF	TGTGCCAGCAGTGAAGACAGGTATGTGCAGTTCTTC
many	TRBV12-5	NA	TRBJ2-3	CASGLVRAPTDTQYF	TGTGCTAGTGGTTTGGTAAGAGCACCTACAGATACGCAGTATTTT
NA	TRBV24-1	TRBD1	TRBJ2-7	CATSERQGYRPYEQYF	TGTGCCACCAGTGAAAGACAGGGCTACCGTCCATACGAGCAGTACTTC
many	TRBV28	TRBD1	TRBJ2-5	CASTPWGQSGETQYF	TGTGCCAGCACCCCATGGGGACAGTCGGGAGAGACCCAGTACTTC
many	TRBV7-6	TRBD1	TRBJ2-3	CASSDTPSGGSTDTQYF	TGTGCCAGCAGCGACACTCCCTCAGGGGGCAGCACAGATACGCAGTATTTT
many	TRBV7-8	TRBD2	TRBJ2-7	CASTGRTGGSPNEQYF	TGTGCCAGCACCGGCCGAACGGGGGGTTCCCCCAACGAGCAGTACTTC
few	TRBV4-1	NA	TRBJ2-6	CASSQEWRSGANVLTF	TGCGCCAGCAGCCAAGAATGGCGCTCTGGGGCCAACGTCCTGACTTTC
few	TRBV27	TRBD1	TRBJ1-4	CASSPGTAVIQEGELFF	TGTGCCAGCAGTCCCGGGACAGCGGTTATCCAGGAAGGGGAACTGTTTTTT
NA	TRBV15	NA	TRBJ2-7	CATSGGLAPSYEQYF	TGTGCCACCAGCGGGGGTCTAGCGCCCTCCTACGAGCAGTACTTC
few	TRBV14	TRBD2	TRBJ2-1	CASSQSLAGAYNEQFF	TGTGCCAGCAGCCAGTCCCTAGCGGGTGCTTACAATGAGCAGTTCTTC
NA	TRBV29-1	NA	TRBJ2-1	CSVEALVSYEQFF	TGCAGCGTTGAAGCCTTAGTATCGTACGAGCAGTTCTTC
many	TRBV6-1	NA	TRBJ2-3	CASSSRGPLWADTQYF	TGTGCCAGCAGTTCGAGGGGACCCCTATGGGCAGATACGCAGTATTTT
few	TRBV6-5	NA	TRBJ2-1	CASVGGSYNEQFF	TGTGCCAGCGTGGGGGGCTCCTACAATGAGCAGTTCTTC
many	TRBV27	NA	TRBJ2-1	CASSPPRGQSPEDEQFF	TGTGCCAGCAGTCCACCGCGGGGACAATCTCCCGAGGATGAGCAGTTCTTC
many	TRBV7-9	NA	TRBJ2-1	CASSDVGYNEQFF	TGTGCCAGCAGCGACGTGGGTTACAATGAGCAGTTCTTC
NA	TRBV29-1	NA	TRBJ2-3	CSVPRREIPSTDTQYF	TGCAGCGTTCCCCGGCGCGAGATCCCTAGCACAGATACGCAGTATTTT
few	TRBV6-2/TRBV6-3	NA	TRBJ2-7	CASSWTSYEQYF	TGTGCCAGCAGTTGGACATCCTACGAGCAGTACTTC
few	TRBV6-4	TRBD2	TRBJ2-1	CASRGGVAGSDEQFF	TGTGCCAGCAGGGGCGGGGTAGCGGGGTCTGATGAGCAGTTCTTC
NA	TRBV2	NA	TRBJ2-3	CASSEARQRADTQYF	TGTGCCAGCAGTGAAGCGCGTCAGCGTGCGGATACGCAGTATTTT
many	TRBV7-4	NA	TRBJ1-5	CASSLEAYSVYSNQPQHF	TGTGCCAGCAGCTTAGAGGCCTACTCGGTGTATAGCAATCAGCCCCAGCATTTT
many	TRBV6-6	TRBD1	TRBJ2-1	CASRHPGQGYNEQFF	TGTGCCAGCAGACACCCGGGACAGGGGTACAATGAGCAGTTCTTC
few	TRBV13	TRBD1	TRBJ2-1	CASSSVQGQGRNEQFF	TGTGCCAGCAGCTCCGTCCAAGGACAGGGACGCAATGAGCAGTTCTTC
few	TRBV25-1	TRBD1	TRBJ1-2	CASGQQGDIYGYTF	TGTGCCAGCGGCCAACAGGGGGACATCTATGGCTACACCTTC
NA	TRBV28	NA	TRBJ2-5	CASSSIVGAVETQYF	TGTGCCAGCAGCTCGATTGTGGGCGCGGTGGAGACCCAGTACTTC
NA	TRBV5-1	NA	TRBJ2-5	CASRRMAYQETQYF	TGCGCCAGCAGGAGGATGGCATACCAAGAGACCCAGTACTTC
NA	TRBV9	TRBD1	TRBJ1-6	CASSPQQGVSYNSPLHF	TGTGCCAGCAGCCCCCAACAGGGGGTCTCGTATAATTCACCCCTCCACTTT
NA	TRBV27	NA	TRBJ1-1	CASSLSRGTEAFF	TGTGCCAGCAGTTTATCCCGGGGCACTGAAGCTTTCTTT
many	TRBV4-1	TRBD2	TRBJ2-1	CASSQEASGVEEQFF	TGCGCCAGCAGCCAGGAGGCTAGCGGCGTAGAAGAGCAGTTCTTC
few	TRBV4-1	TRBD1	TRBJ2-7	CASSQRGTGIYEQYF	TGCGCCAGCAGCCAGAGGGGGACAGGAATCTACGAGCAGTACTTC
few	TRBV9	TRBD2	TRBJ2-2	CASSVPATSGENTGELFF	TGTGCCAGCAGCGTCCCCGCGACTAGCGGAGAAAACACCGGGGAGCTGTTTTTT
NA	TRBV2	TRBD2	TRBJ2-3	CASKLAGGLTDTQYF	TGTGCCAGCAAACTAGCGGGGGGCCTCACAGATACGCAGTATTTT
many	TRBV6-1	TRBD2	TRBJ2-3	CAILSGLATTDTQYF	TGTGCCATCCTTAGCGGGTTAGCCACCACAGATACGCAGTATTTT
NA	TRBV6-5	TRBD1	TRBJ2-3	CASSYAYTRTGRTDTQYF	TGTGCCAGCAGTTATGCTTACACTAGGACAGGCCGCACAGATACGCAGTATTTT
few	TRBV28	NA	TRBJ1-5	CASSSPRLTYSNQPQHF	TGTGCCAGCAGTTCACCCCGATTGACATATAGCAATCAGCCCCAGCATTTT
NA	TRBV6-5	NA	TRBJ2-7	CATQLRGALEQYF	TGTGCCACCCAGTTAAGGGGGGCCTTGGAGCAGTACTTC
many	TRBV2	TRBD1	TRBJ1-1	CATMTGLTEAFF	TGTGCCACCATGACAGGGCTCACTGAAGCTTTCTTT
once	TRBV6-5	TRBD1	TRBJ1-6	CASSYSMTGGHSPLHF	TGTGCCAGCAGTTACTCGATGACAGGGGGTCACTCACCCCTCCACTTT
few	TRBV6-5	NA	TRBJ1-1	CASSYGPPGSEAFF	TGTGCCAGCAGTTATGGGCCCCCTGGGAGTGAAGCTTTCTTT
many	TRBV7-8	TRBD1	TRBJ2-7	CASSLNRDRWYEQYF	TGTGCCAGCAGCTTAAATAGGGACAGGTGGTACGAGCAGTACTTC
many	TRBV12-3/TRBV12-4	NA	TRBJ1-1	CASSLDWVDTEAFF	TGTGCCAGCAGTTTAGATTGGGTGGACACTGAAGCTTTCTTT
many	TRBV12-3/TRBV12-4	NA	TRBJ1-2	CASRSTLKFLGYTF	TGTGCCAGCAGGTCCACTTTAAAGTTCCTCGGCTACACCTTC
NA	TRBV7-8	NA	TRBJ2-1	CASSLRPEGLWQFF	TGTGCCAGCAGCTTACGGCCAGAGGGATTATGGCAGTTCTTC
NA	TRBV19	TRBD1	TRBJ1-2	CASSIGTGSDYGYTF	TGTGCCAGTAGTATCGGGACAGGGAGCGACTATGGCTACACCTTC
NA	TRBV28	NA	TRBJ1-5	CASRGLLDPYRPQHF	TGTGCCAGCAGGGGCCTCCTGGACCCTTATAGGCCCCAGCATTTT